Shown below are 17 T cell receptor beta chains from a single sample sequenced in a study of OX40 agonist ivuxolimab in advanced cancers. Sequencing used immunoSEQ multiplex PCR; TCRdb keeps in-frame clones, though not all of them. The sample carries around 39,000 clones, around four fifths recorded once. Sample: CD4+ or CD8+ T cells sorted from blood, taken in a trial of the OX40 agonist ivuxolimab. Receptors originate from an adult with an advanced solid tumor such as melanoma, head and neck, liver or kidney cancer.

The chain combines TRBV6-5 with TRBJ1-2; no clear D gene. CDR3 length: 15 amino acids. V lost 0 bases and J 5 bases, leaving 13 bases between the germline ends. Germline V gives CDR1 MNHEY, CDR2 SVGAGI. CDR3 DNA sequence: TGTGCCAGCAGTTACTCGACGACGGTTCGTTATGGCTACACCTTC. Its translation is CASSYSTTVRYGYTF.

The chain joins TRBV6-6 to TRBJ2-2; D may be TRBD1 (6 bases). The V gene's germline CDR1 is MNHNY and CDR2 SVGAGI (reference sequence). This CDR3 comprises 16 residues. V shed 0 bases and J shed 6 bases, with 14 bases lying between them. CDR3 sequence reads: CASSYSQGRLAGELFF. As DNA, the CDR3 is TGTGCCAGCAGTTACTCACAGGGACGACTCGCCGGGGAGCTGTTTTTT.

V and J are TRBV11-2 and TRBJ1-6; possible D gene TRBD1, 5 bases. Looked up from germline, CDR1 is SGHAT and CDR2 is FQNNGV. The germline V and J ends were trimmed by 4 bases and 6 bases, with 13 bases remaining between them. CDR3 length: 15 residues. The CDR3 DNA reads as TGTGCCAGCAGCTGGTCAGGGTTGGGTAATTCACCCCTCCACTTT. Protein: CASSWSGLGNSPLHF.

The V call is TRBV7-9, the J call TRBJ2-5; D uncertain. Germline V gives CDR1 SEHNR, CDR2 FQNEAQ (reference sequence). Trimming removed 1 base at V and 5 bases at J, with 8 bases between. This CDR3 contains 13 residues. The CDR3 here is CASSLGSRETQYF. The CDR3 nucleotides read TGTGCCAGCAGCTTAGGTAGCAGGGAGACCCAGTACTTC. The entire variable domain, with the rest obtained from reference TRBV7-9 and TRBJ2-5, is as follows: DTGVSQNPRHKITKRGQNVTFRCDPISEHNRLYWYRQTLGQGPEFLTYFQNEAQLEKSRLLSDRFSAERPKGSFSTLEIQRTEQGDSAMYLCASSLGSRETQYFGPGTRLLVL.

The V gene is TRBV7-7, the J gene TRBJ2-5; D is unresolved. The DNA end favors TRBJ2-7, so the J call may be wrong. The V gene's germline CDR1 is SSHAT and CDR2 FNYEAQ (reference sequence). The CDR3 covers 13 residues. The CDR3 spells CASSPPGNHEQYF. CDR3 sequence (DNA): TGTGCCAGCAGCCCACCCGGAAACCACGAGCAGTACTTC.

The V and J genes are TRBV7-9 and TRBJ2-2; the D gene is possibly TRBD2 (5 bases). V was pared by 4 bases and J by 7 bases, with 19 bases between. Germline V gene lookup returns CDR1 SEHNR and CDR2 FQNEAQ (reference sequence). The CDR3 totals 16 residues. The CDR3 spells CASSSRQMGRGGELFF. Here the CDR3 DNA reads TGTGCCAGCAGCTCACGTCAAATGGGGAGAGGCGGGGAGCTGTTTTTT.

The chain joins TRBV11-2 to TRBJ2-5; a weak D match, TRBD1 (5 bases). The closer fit of TRBJ2-7 to the DNA end suggests the J call may be wrong. The CDR3 consists of 13 residues. The germline V gene encodes CDR1 SGHAT and CDR2 FQNNGV. The CDR3 DNA reads as TGTGCCAGCAGCTTAACTGACAGCTACGAGCAGTACTTC. Protein: CASSLTDSYEQYF.

The chain employs TRBV4-1 and TRBJ1-2; D unresolved. V was clipped by 0 bases and J by 2 bases, with 7 bases between them. CDR1 is MGHRA, CDR2 YSYEKL, per germline. The CDR3 has 14 amino acids. This CDR3 reads CASSQEGFNYGYTF. DNA for the CDR3: TGCGCCAGCAGCCAAGAAGGGTTCAACTATGGCTACACCTTC.

The chain is built from TRBV27 and TRBJ1-4, with unresolved D. Germline lookup yields CDR1 MNHEY and CDR2 SMNVEV (reference sequence). V lost 7 bases and J 8 bases, leaving 8 bases between the germline ends. The CDR3 length is 11 residues. The CDR3 here is CASKYGEKLFF. CDR3 sequence (DNA): TGTGCCAGCAAATACGGGGAAAAACTGTTTTTT.

The J gene is TRBJ2-1, the V gene TRBV6-6; TRBD1 matches 8 bases. The CDR3 covers 15 residues. The ends lost 4 bases at V and 5 bases at J; junction bases unmatched: 7. Germline loops: CDR1 MNHNY, CDR2 SVGAGI (reference sequence). The CDR3 region is CASSLQGAYDNEQFF. The CDR3 coding sequence is TGTGCCAGCAGTTTGCAGGGGGCCTATGACAATGAGCAGTTCTTC.

CDR3 protein: CASSPGGGLTDTQYF. The CDR3 region has the DNA TGTGCCAGCAGCCCCGGAGGAGGGCTGACAGATACGCAGTATTTT. The chain has TRBV7-9 and TRBJ2-3; D is perhaps TRBD2 (6 bases). CDR1 is SEHNR and CDR2 is FQNEAQ in the germline V gene (reference sequence). The V and J ends lost 5 bases and 3 bases respectively, with 15 bases between them. This CDR3 has 15 amino acids.

About this clone: One junction end disagrees with the germline gene, perhaps due to a read error. This rearrangement joins TRBV5-4 to TRBJ2-7; possibly TRBD1 for D (5 bases). CDR3 length equals 12 residues. From germline, CDR1 is SGHNT and CDR2 YYREEE (reference sequence). CDR3 nucleotide sequence: TGTGCCCGTCAGGGCGCCTCCTACGGGCAGTACTTC. This translates into CARQGASYGQYF.

The chain combines TRBV12-5 with TRBJ1-5; 9 bases line up with TRBD1. Germline CDR1 is LGHNT and CDR2 is FRNRAP. Trimming cost V 2 bases and J 3 bases; bases outside gene matches: 8. This CDR3 spans 17 amino acids. In DNA form, the CDR3 reads TGTGCTAGTGGTTTGATCCCGGGACAGGGAGACAATCAGCCCCAGCATTTT. As protein: CASGLIPGQGDNQPQHF.

This sequence joins TRBV6-1 and TRBJ1-5, with unresolved D. The germline V gene encodes CDR1 MNHNS and CDR2 SASEGT. V dropped 6 bases and J dropped 2 bases, with 14 bases sitting between them. The CDR3 runs to 15 residues. In DNA form, the CDR3 reads TGTGCCAGCAGCCGGGGAGCGAGTGGCAATCAGCCCCAGCATTTT. Translating gives CASSRGASGNQPQHF.

This chain links TRBV4-1 with TRBJ1-5; no definite D call. Trimming removed 3 bases from V and 0 bases from J, with 9 bases in between. The CDR3 loop spans 15 amino acids. Looked up from germline, CDR1 is MGHRA and CDR2 is YSYEKL. DNA of the CDR3: TGCGCCAGCAGCCAGGTTGCAGATAGCAATCAGCCCCAGCATTTT. Its protein is CASSQVADSNQPQHF.

This clone was detected only once. This chain connects TRBV6-1 to TRBJ1-5; D ambiguous. Trimming took off 7 bases at V and 4 bases at J, with 17 bases between the two ends. The CDR3 covers 15 residues. Looked up from germline, CDR1 is MNHNS and CDR2 is SASEGT. CDR3 nucleotide sequence: TGTGCCAGCACCCTAAGGGTTTTCCAAAATCAGCCCCAGCATTTT. This translates into CASTLRVFQNQPQHF.

This clone was recorded a few times. V and J are TRBV11-2 and TRBJ1-1; D remains unclear. The ends were cut back, 1 base at V and 0 bases at J, with 3 bases in the middle. Germline V CDR1 and CDR2: SGHAT, FQNNGV. The CDR3 is 13 amino acids. The CDR3 region has the DNA TGTGCCAGCAGCTTAGGACTGAACACTGAAGCTTTCTTT. Residues: CASSLGLNTEAFF.